The 23 T cell receptor beta chains reported below all come from one sample, sequenced in a study of T cells after somatic rescue of genetic block. Sequencing used immunoSEQ multiplex PCR; TCRdb keeps in-frame clones, though not all of them. The sample lists 80,000 to 90,000 clones, just under 90% occurring once. Sequencing used peripheral blood mononuclear cells (PBMCs). These receptors all come from a woman aged 18-35 years.

This chain uses TRBV27 with TRBJ1-1, with D unresolved. V lost 6 bases and J 0 bases, leaving 8 bases between the germline ends. The length of the CDR3 is 13 residues. Germline loops: CDR1 MNHEY, CDR2 SMNVEV (reference sequence). CDR3 bases: TGTGCCAGCAGCCCACAGATGAACACTGAAGCTTTCTTT. Translation: CASSPQMNTEAFF.

This chain joins TRBV29-1 and TRBJ1-4; D remains ambiguous. The CDR3 spans 13 residues. Per the germline V gene, CDR1 is SQVTM and CDR2 is ANQGSEA. This CDR3 is CSVRRPTNEKLFF. In nucleotides, the CDR3 is TGCAGTGTAAGAAGACCAACTAATGAAAAACTGTTTTTT.

The genes are TRBV28 and TRBJ2-1; D possibly corresponds to TRBD2 (6 bases). CDR3 length: 15 residues. Trimming stripped 8 bases from V and 8 bases from J, with 22 bases between. Germline lookup yields CDR1 MDHEN and CDR2 SYDVKM. The CDR3 reads CASRSPRTTWDEQFF. CDR3 DNA: TGTGCCAGCCGCTCGCCACGGACTACGTGGGATGAGCAGTTCTTC. Using reference TRBV28 and TRBJ2-1 for the parts outside the CDR3, the full variable domain is DVKVTQSSRYLVKRTGEKVFLECVQDMDHENMFWYRQDPGLGLRLIYFSYDVKMKEKGDIPEGYSVSREKKERFSLILESASTNQTSMYLCASRSPRTTWDEQFFGPGTRLTVL.

The gene calls are TRBV28 and TRBJ2-1, with no clear D. Germline V gene data show CDR1 as MDHEN and CDR2 as SYDVKM. Trimming left V 6 bases short and J 10 bases short, with 13 bases between. This CDR3 comprises 12 residues. DNA for the CDR3: TGTGCCAGCAGGATGCTAAATCGGGAGCAGTTCTTC. It specifies CASRMLNREQFF.

The V gene is TRBV7-9, the J gene TRBJ2-3; 8 nucleotides match TRBD2. V was clipped by 5 bases and J by 5 bases; unmatched bases: 12. Germline values: CDR1 SEHNR, CDR2 FQNEAQ (reference sequence). This CDR3 spans 16 amino acids. CDR3: CASSGIKAGARDTQYF. CDR3 DNA sequence: TGTGCCAGCAGCGGTATAAAAGCGGGAGCGAGAGATACGCAGTATTTT.

This clone has only one observation. V and J are TRBV30 and TRBJ1-2; D is unresolved. Germline V gene sequence: CDR1 GTSNPN, CDR2 SVGIG (reference sequence). CDR3 size: 11 residues. V lost 3 bases and J 5 bases, leaving 7 bases between the germline ends. The DNA for the CDR3 is TGTGCCTGGAGCGTGGGGTATGGCTACACCTTC. This sequence encodes CAWSVGYGYTF.

CDR3 nucleotide sequence: TGTGCCAGCAGTTACCCAGATAGCAATCAGCCCCAGCATTTT. Its protein product is CASSYPDSNQPQHF. The V and J genes are TRBV6-6 and TRBJ1-5; D call uncertain. The CDR3 sequence is 14 residues long. Germline V gene data show CDR1 as MNHNY and CDR2 as SVGAGI (reference sequence). V was shortened by 2 bases and J by 0 bases, with 5 bases between the two germline ends.

This chain uses TRBV28 with TRBJ1-3; 8 nucleotides line up with TRBD1. The CDR3 length is 14 residues. CDR1 is MDHEN and CDR2 is SYDVKM in the germline V gene. Trimming cost V 4 bases and J 10 bases; bases outside gene matches: 9. The CDR3 bases are TGTGCCAGCAGTTACGGGACAGGCATTCTTACCATATATTTT. This encodes CASSYGTGILTIYF.

This clone was seen a single time. This chain links TRBV4-3 with TRBJ1-6, with 8 bases matching TRBD1. Germline-derived CDR1 and CDR2 are LGHNA and YSLEER. V was pared by 0 bases and J by 10 bases, with 17 bases of the junction left unmatched. The CDR3 contains 19 residues. The CDR3 is CASSQDPPNRTGSGSPLHF. The DNA of the CDR3 is TGCGCCAGCAGCCAAGACCCCCCCAACCGGACAGGGTCGGGGTCACCCCTCCACTTT.

The rearrangement joins TRBV7-9 to TRBJ2-1, with 7 bases identical to TRBD2. Germline V gives CDR1 SEHNR, CDR2 FQNEAQ (reference sequence). The CDR3 length is 17 residues. Germline trimming cut 1 base from V and 0 bases from J; bases unmatched to any gene: 6. The CDR3 sequence: CASSLDPAGSSYNEQFF. The CDR3 nucleotides read TGTGCCAGCAGCTTAGATCCAGCGGGGAGCTCCTACAATGAGCAGTTCTTC.

The chain is built from TRBV27 and TRBJ1-1; D is undetermined. V was cut by 5 bases and J by 0 bases, with 16 bases left in between. The CDR3 runs to 16 residues. Germline CDR1 MNHEY, CDR2 SMNVEV (reference sequence). CDR3 coding DNA: TGTGCCAGCAGTCCTACTCCCGACATTCTGAACACTGAAGCTTTCTTT. Amino acids: CASSPTPDILNTEAFF.

The rearrangement links TRBV27 to TRBJ2-1; a weak D match, TRBD2 (7 bases). V lost 2 bases to trimming and J lost 0 bases, with 11 bases between them. CDR3 length: 16 amino acids. CDR1 and CDR2 from the germline V gene are MNHEY and SMNVEV (reference sequence). As DNA, the CDR3 is TGTGCCAGCAGTTTAAAGGGGGGGAGCTCCTACAATGAGCAGTTCTTC. Protein product: CASSLKGGSSYNEQFF.

This sequence joins TRBV7-6 and TRBJ2-2; tentative D call: TRBD1 (5 bases). This CDR3 has 18 amino acids. V was shortened by 1 base and J by 0 bases, with 15 bases between the two germline ends. Germline CDR1 is SGHVS and CDR2 is FNYEAQ. CDR3 coding DNA: TGTGCCAGCAGCTTAGTCCCAGTAGGGGTCGCGAACACCGGGGAGCTGTTTTTT. Its protein is CASSLVPVGVANTGELFF.

The chain couples TRBV5-5 to TRBJ1-5; 7 nucleotides agree with TRBD1. CDR3 length: 15 amino acids. J gave up 4 bases and V 6 bases, and 10 bases lay outside the gene matches. CDR1 is SGHKS and CDR2 is YYEKEE in the germline V gene (reference sequence). CDR3 DNA sequence: TGTGCCAGCACCCCAGGACCGACAGGGAATCAGCCCCAGCATTTT. It translates to CASTPGPTGNQPQHF.

CDR3 residues: CASSEDTNYGYTF. The CDR3 DNA sequence: TGTGCCAGCAGCGAGGACACTAACTATGGCTACACCTTC. The chain uses TRBV7-3 and TRBJ1-2; D is perhaps TRBD1 (5 bases). The CDR3 totals 13 residues. Per the germline V gene, CDR1 is SGHTA and CDR2 is FQGTGA. V shed 5 bases and J shed 0 bases, with 7 bases lying between them.

The V and J genes are TRBV6-5 and TRBJ2-7, with D possibly matching TRBD2 (6 bases). The CDR3 contains 15 residues. Germline lookup yields CDR1 MNHEY and CDR2 SVGAGI. V lost 2 bases, J lost 4 bases, and 15 bases lay in between. CDR3 sequence reads: CASSYPRERGYEQYF. In DNA, the CDR3 is TGTGCCAGCAGTTACCCCCGGGAGAGAGGTTACGAGCAGTACTTC.

J is TRBJ1-5 and V is TRBV28, with a possible D match to TRBD1 (5 bases). The CDR3 has 13 amino acids. V lost 5 bases, J lost 7 bases, and 12 bases lay in between. The V gene's germline CDR1 is MDHEN and CDR2 SYDVKM. CDR3 nucleotide sequence: TGTGCCAGCAGTCCGACAGAGCGGCAGCCCCAGCATTTT. As protein: CASSPTERQPQHF.

This clone came up a few times. CDR3 sequence reads: CASSLAGVTGELFF. As DNA, the CDR3 is TGTGCCAGCAGCTTAGCGGGCGTCACCGGGGAGCTGTTTTTT. The chain carries TRBV7-2 and TRBJ2-2; no firm D call. The V end lost 0 bases, the J end lost 4 bases, and 6 bases lay between the germline ends. This CDR3 has 14 amino acids. Germline CDR1 reads SGHTA; CDR2 reads FQGNSA.

The rearrangement uses TRBV12-5 and TRBJ1-2; tentatively, D is TRBD1 (6 bases). The length of the CDR3 is 14 residues. CDR1 LGHNT and CDR2 FRNRAP come from the germline V gene. V lost 6 bases to trimming and J lost 3 bases, with 14 bases between them. The CDR3 DNA sequence: TGTGCTAGTGGGTACGACTCAGGGGACTATGGCTACACCTTC. Amino acid sequence: CASGYDSGDYGYTF.

The CDR3 DNA follows: TGTGCCAGCAGCCCTCTGTATGACAATCAGCCCCAGCATTTT. As protein: CASSPLYDNQPQHF. The V call is TRBV7-9, the J call TRBJ1-5; D unclear. Trimming pared 5 bases from V and 3 bases from J, leaving 11 bases between. The CDR3 extends over 14 amino acids. The germline CDR1 and CDR2 sequences are SEHNR and FQNEAQ (reference sequence).

The chain joins TRBV9 to TRBJ2-3; no clear D gene. Germline V gives CDR1 SGDLS, CDR2 YYNGEE. Trimming stripped 4 bases from V and 2 bases from J, with 5 bases between. The CDR3 runs to 12 residues. The CDR3, as DNA: TGTGCCAGCAGCCCCACCACAGATACGCAGTATTTT. This codes for CASSPTTDTQYF.

The chain uses TRBV6-1 and TRBJ1-2; D gene ambiguous. Germline loops: CDR1 MNHNS, CDR2 SASEGT. V shed 7 bases and J shed 3 bases, with 9 bases lying between them. CDR3 length equals 12 residues. The CDR3 loop reads CASKRVDYGYTF. CDR3 nucleotide sequence: TGTGCCAGCAAGAGGGTTGACTATGGCTACACCTTC.

V usage is TRBV28 and J usage is TRBJ1-2, with 9 bases fitting TRBD1. Germline-derived CDR1 and CDR2 are MDHEN and SYDVKM. CDR3 size: 14 residues. V dropped 11 bases and J dropped 3; count of bases not matched to a gene: 10. This chain's CDR3 is CAYNRGQGDYGYTF. The CDR3 region has the DNA TGTGCCTACAACAGGGGGCAGGGGGACTATGGCTACACCTTC.